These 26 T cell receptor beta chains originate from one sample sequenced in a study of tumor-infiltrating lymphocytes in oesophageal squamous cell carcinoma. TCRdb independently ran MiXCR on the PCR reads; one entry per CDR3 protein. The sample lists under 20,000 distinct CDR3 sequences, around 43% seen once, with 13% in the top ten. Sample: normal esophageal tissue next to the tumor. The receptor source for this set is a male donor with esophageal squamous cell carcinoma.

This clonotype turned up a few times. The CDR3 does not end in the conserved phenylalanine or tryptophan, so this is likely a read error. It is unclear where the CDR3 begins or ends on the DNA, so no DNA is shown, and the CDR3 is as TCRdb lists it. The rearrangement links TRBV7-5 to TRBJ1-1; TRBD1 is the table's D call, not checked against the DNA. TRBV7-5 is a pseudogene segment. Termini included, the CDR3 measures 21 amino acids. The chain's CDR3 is CISVPEAYIPDGPTMSSSSGQ.

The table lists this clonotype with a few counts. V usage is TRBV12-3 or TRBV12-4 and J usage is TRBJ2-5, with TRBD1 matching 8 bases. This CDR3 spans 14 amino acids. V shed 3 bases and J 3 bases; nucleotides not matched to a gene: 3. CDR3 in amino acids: CASSFQQGEETQYF. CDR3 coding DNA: TGTGCCAGCAGTTTTCAACAGGGGGAAGAGACCCAGTACTTC.

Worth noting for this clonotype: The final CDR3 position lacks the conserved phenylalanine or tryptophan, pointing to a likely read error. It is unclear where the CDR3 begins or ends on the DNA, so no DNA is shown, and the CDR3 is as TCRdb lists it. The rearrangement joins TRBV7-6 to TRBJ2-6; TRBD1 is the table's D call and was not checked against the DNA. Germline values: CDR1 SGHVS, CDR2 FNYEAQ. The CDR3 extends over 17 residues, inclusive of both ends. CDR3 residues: CASSFSGQGAYEQYFGA.

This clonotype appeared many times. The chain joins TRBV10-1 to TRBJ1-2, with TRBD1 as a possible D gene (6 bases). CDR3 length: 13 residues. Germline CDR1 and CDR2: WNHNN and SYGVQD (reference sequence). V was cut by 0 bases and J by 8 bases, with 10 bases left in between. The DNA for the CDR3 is TGCGCCAGCAGTGAGTCAGGGGGGAGCGGCTACACCTTC. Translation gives CASSESGGSGYTF.

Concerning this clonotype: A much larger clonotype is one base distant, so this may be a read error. The CDR3 DNA reads as TGTGCCAGCACCACGGATTCACCCATCCACTTT. Protein sequence: CASTTDSPIHF. The chain couples TRBV6-6 to TRBJ1-6; the D is unclear. The germline V gene encodes CDR1 MNHNY and CDR2 SVGAGI (reference sequence). The CDR3 totals 11 residues.

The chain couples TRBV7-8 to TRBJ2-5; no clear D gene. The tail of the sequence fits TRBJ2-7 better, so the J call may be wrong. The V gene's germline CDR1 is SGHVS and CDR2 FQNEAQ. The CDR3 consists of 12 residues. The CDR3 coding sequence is TGTGCCAGCAGCTTCATAGGGTACGAGCAGTACTTC. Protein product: CASSFIGYEQYF.

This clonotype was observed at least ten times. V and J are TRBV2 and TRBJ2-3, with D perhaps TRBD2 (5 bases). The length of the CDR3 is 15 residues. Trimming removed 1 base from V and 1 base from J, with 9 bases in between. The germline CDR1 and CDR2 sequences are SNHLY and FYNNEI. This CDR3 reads CASSEEGGRTDTQYF. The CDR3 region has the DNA TGTGCCAGCAGTGAAGAAGGCGGGCGCACAGATACGCAGTATTTT.

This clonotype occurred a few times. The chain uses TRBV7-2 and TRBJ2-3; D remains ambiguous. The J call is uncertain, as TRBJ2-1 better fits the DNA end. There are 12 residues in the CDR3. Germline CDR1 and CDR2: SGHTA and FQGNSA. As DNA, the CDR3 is TGTGCCAGCAGCTTAAGGATGCACGAGCAGTTCTTC. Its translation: CASSLRMHEQFF.

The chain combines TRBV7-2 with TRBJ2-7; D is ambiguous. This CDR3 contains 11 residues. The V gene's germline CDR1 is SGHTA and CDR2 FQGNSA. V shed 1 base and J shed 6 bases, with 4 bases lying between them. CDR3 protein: CASSLGPEQYF. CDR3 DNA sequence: TGTGCCAGCAGCTTAGGTCCCGAGCAGTACTTC.

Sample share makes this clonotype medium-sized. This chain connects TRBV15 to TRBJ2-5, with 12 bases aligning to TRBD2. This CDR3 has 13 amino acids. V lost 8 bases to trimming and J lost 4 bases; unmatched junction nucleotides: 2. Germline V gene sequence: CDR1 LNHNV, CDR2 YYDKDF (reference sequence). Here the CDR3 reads CATSGLAGETQYF. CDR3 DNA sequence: TGTGCCACCTCGGGACTAGCGGGAGAGACCCAGTACTTC.

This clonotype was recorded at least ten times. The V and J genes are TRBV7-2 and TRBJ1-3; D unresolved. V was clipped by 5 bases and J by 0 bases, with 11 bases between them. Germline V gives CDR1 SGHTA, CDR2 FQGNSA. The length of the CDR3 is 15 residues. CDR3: CASSLSTYSGNTIYF. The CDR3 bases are TGTGCCAGCAGCCTGTCGACCTACTCTGGAAACACCATATATTTT.

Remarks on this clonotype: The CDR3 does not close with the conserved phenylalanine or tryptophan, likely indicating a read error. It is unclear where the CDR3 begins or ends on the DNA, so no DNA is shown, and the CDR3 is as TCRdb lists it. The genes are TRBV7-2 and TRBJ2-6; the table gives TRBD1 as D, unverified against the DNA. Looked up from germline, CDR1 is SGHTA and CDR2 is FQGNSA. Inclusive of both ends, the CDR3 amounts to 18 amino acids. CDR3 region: CASSSPLTGTRSPLHFGA.

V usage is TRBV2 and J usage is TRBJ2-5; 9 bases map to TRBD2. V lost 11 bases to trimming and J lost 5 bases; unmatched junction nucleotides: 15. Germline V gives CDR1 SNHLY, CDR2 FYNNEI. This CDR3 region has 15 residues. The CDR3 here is CASQPGLAGDETQYF. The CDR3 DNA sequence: TGTGCCTCTCAGCCGGGGTTAGCGGGAGATGAGACCCAGTACTTC.

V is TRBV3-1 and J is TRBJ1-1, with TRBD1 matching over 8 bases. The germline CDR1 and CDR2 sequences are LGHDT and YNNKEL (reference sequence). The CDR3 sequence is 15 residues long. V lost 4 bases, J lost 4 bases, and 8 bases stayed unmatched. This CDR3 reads CASSRPGQGSTEAFF. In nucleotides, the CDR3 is TGTGCCAGCAGCCGACCCGGACAGGGTTCCACTGAAGCTTTCTTT. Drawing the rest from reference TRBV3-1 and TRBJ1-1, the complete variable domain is DTAVSQTPKYLVTQMGNDKSIKCEQNLGHDTMYWYKQDSKKFLKIMFSYNNKELIINETVPNRFSPKSPDKAHLNLHINSLELGDSAVYFCASSRPGQGSTEAFFGQGTRLTVV.

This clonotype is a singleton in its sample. CDR3 bases: TGTGCCAGCAGCCGGACTAGCGGAGGCCCCGATACGCAGTATTTT. Its protein is CASSRTSGGPDTQYF. The genes are TRBV7-9 and TRBJ2-3; TRBD2 matches at 10 bases. The CDR3 is made up of 15 amino acids. CDR1 and CDR2 from the germline V gene are SEHNR and FQNEAQ (reference sequence). Trimming took 5 bases from V and 6 from J; bases not matched to a gene: 8.

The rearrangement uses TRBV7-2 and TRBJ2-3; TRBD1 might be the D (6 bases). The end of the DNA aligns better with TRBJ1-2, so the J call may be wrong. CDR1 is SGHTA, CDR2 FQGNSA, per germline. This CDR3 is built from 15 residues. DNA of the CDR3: TGTGCCAGCAGCTCTCAACTTACAGGGCTATCTGGCTACACCTTC. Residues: CASSSQLTGLSGYTF.

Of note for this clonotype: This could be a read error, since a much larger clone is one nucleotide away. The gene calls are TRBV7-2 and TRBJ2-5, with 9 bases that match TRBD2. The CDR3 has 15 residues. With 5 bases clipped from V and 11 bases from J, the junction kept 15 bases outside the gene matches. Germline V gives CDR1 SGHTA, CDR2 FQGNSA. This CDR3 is CASSPGTSSYNEQYF. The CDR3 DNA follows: TGTGCCAGCAGCCCTGGGACTAGCTCCTACAATGAGCAGTACTTC.

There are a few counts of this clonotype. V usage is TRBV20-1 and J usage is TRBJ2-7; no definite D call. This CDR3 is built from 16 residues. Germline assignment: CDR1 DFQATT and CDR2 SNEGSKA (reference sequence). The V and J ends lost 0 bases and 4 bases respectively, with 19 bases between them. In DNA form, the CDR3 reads TGCAGTGCTAGAGATAATCTGGCCAAATCGATATACGAGCAGTACTTC. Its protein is CSARDNLAKSIYEQYF.

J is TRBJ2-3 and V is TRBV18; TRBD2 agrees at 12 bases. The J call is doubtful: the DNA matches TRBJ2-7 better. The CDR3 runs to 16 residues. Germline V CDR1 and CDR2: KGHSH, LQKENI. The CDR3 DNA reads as TGTGCCAGCTCACCACCGACGACTAGCGGGAGTTACGAGCAGTACTTC. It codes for CASSPPTTSGSYEQYF.

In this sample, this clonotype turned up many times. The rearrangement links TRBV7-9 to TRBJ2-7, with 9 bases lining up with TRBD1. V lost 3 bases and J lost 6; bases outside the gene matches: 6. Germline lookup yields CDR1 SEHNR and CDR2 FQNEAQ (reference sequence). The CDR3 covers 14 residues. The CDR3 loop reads CASSFPGQGGEQYF. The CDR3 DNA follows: TGTGCCAGCAGCTTCCCGGGACAGGGAGGCGAGCAGTACTTC.

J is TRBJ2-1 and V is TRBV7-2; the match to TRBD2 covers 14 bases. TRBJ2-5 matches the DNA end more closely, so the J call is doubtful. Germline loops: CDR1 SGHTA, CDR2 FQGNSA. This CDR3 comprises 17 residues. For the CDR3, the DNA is TGTGCCAGCAGCTTATCCGGGACTAGCGGGAGACGGGAGACCCAGTACTTC. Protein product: CASSLSGTSGRRETQYF.

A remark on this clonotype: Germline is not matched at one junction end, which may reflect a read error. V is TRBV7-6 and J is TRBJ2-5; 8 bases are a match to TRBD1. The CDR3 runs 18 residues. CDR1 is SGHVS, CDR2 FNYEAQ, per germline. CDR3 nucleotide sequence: TGTGCTAGCAGCTTAGCCATACAGGGGGTGGGTTCCTACAATGAGCAGTACTTC. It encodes CASSLAIQGVGSYNEQYF.

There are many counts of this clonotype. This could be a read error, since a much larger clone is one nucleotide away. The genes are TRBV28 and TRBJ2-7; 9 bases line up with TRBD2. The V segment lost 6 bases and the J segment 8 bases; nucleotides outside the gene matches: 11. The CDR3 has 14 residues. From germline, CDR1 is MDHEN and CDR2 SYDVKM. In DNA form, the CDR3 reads TGTGCCAGCAGCCAAACAGCGGGGGGTGAGAAGCAGTACTTC. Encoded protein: CASSQTAGGEKQYF.

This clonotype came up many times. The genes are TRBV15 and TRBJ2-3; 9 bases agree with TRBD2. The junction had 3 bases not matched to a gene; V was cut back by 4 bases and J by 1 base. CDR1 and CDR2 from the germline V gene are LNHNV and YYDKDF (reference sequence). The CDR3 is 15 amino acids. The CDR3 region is CATSKRTSGTDTQYF. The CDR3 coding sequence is TGTGCCACCAGCAAAAGGACTAGCGGCACAGATACGCAGTATTTT.

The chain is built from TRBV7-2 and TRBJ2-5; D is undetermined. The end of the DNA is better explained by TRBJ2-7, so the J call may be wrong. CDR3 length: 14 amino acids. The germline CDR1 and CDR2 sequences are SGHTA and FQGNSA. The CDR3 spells CASSLVDRAYEQYF. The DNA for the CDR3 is TGTGCCAGCAGCTTAGTTGATAGAGCCTACGAGCAGTACTTC.

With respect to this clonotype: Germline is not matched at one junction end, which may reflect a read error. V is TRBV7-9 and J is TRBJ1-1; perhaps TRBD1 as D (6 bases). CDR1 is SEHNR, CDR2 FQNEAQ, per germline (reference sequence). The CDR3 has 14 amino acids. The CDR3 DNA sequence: TGTGTCAGCAGCTTACGGCAGGGACAAGAGACCCAGTACTTT. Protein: CVSSLRQGQETQYF. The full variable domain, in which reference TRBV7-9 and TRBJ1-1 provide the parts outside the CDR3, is DTGVSQNPRHKITKRGQNVTFRCDPISEHNRLYWYRQTLGQGPEFLTYFQNEAQLEKSRLLSDRFSAERPKGSFSTLEIQRTEQGDSAMYLCVSSLRQGQETQYFGQGTRLTVV.